The 5 T cell receptor beta chains given below trace back to one sample, sequenced in a study of T cell changes during pregnancy in multiple sclerosis. Some clones are missing from TCRdb's copy, which holds only in-frame ones; the method was immunoSEQ multiplex PCR. The table records under 70,000 clones, 85% to 95% of them present only once. Sample: CD4+ T cells from peripheral blood mononuclear cells, taken after pregnancy. All receptors come from a female donor with multiple sclerosis, enrolled in a pregnancy study.

The rearrangement joins TRBV11-3 to TRBJ2-3; TRBD2 matches 10 bases. V was clipped by 4 bases and J by 4 bases; unmatched bases: 5. The CDR3 consists of 15 residues. Germline V gives CDR1 SGHNT, CDR2 YENEEA. CDR3 DNA: TGTGCCAGCAGCTCGGGACTAGCGAAGGCAGATACGCAGTATTTT. It encodes CASSSGLAKADTQYF.

The chain carries TRBV6-5 and TRBJ1-2; D is undetermined. The CDR3 has 11 amino acids. Germline CDR1 and CDR2: MNHEY and SVGAGI. V was shortened by 6 bases and J by 6 bases, with 8 bases between the two germline ends. The CDR3 bases are TGTGCCAGCAGGGCAGGCAATGGCTACACCTTC. Translation gives CASRAGNGYTF.

The chain combines TRBV11-2 with TRBJ1-1; D is unresolved. Germline CDR1 reads SGHAT; CDR2 reads FQNNGV. The germline V and J ends were trimmed by 2 bases and 4 bases, with 8 bases remaining between them. The CDR3 is made up of 13 amino acids. CDR3 in amino acids: CASSLQRSTEAFF. The DNA of the CDR3 is TGTGCCAGCAGCTTACAAAGGAGCACTGAAGCTTTCTTT.

This chain links TRBV25-1 with TRBJ1-1; the match to TRBD1 covers 7 bases. The CDR3 runs 14 residues. J lost 3 bases, V lost 3 bases, and 4 bases had no gene match. Germline assignment: CDR1 MGHDK and CDR2 SYGVNS. The chain's CDR3 is CASSETGTYTEAFF. CDR3 nucleotides: TGTGCCAGCAGTGAGACAGGGACCTACACTGAAGCTTTCTTT.

This sequence joins TRBV5-3 and TRBJ2-3, with D perhaps matching TRBD2 (7 bases). TRBV5-3 is recorded as an ORF, its role being uncertain. V was clipped by 1 base and J by 2 bases, with 14 bases between them. This CDR3 comprises 16 residues. In DNA form, the CDR3 reads TGTGCCAGAAGCTTGCGATCCCGGGGGGCCACAGATACGCAGTATTTT. Its protein product is CARSLRSRGATDTQYF.